The 29 T cell receptor beta chains below were found in one sample sequenced in a study of T-cell reconstitution after alpha-beta-depleted transplantation in children. A library of TCRbeta sequences, prepared with unique molecular identifiers, was generated. TCRdb ran MiXCR on the PCR reads and lists one entry per CDR3 protein. The data contain a few hundred thousand distinct CDR3 sequences, around 8.9% of them seen just once; the ten biggest clones take up about 4.9%. Sequenced material: PBMCs from the stem cell graft donor, taken from the stem cell graft. These receptors were collected from a human donor who donated a stem cell graft to a child with SCID.

The chain joins TRBV20-1 to TRBJ2-1, with D hard to call. The germline V gene encodes CDR1 DFQATT and CDR2 SNEGSKA (reference sequence). V lost 8 bases to trimming and J lost 0 bases, with 17 bases between them. CDR3 size: 15 residues. The CDR3 loop reads CSSTAASSSYNEQFF. The CDR3, as DNA: TGCAGTTCGACCGCAGCTTCAAGCTCCTACAATGAGCAGTTCTTC.

The chain couples TRBV2 to TRBJ1-2; tentatively, D is TRBD1 (6 bases). V was cut by 6 bases and J by 4 bases, with 15 bases left in between. The CDR3 spans 14 residues. Per the germline V gene, CDR1 is SNHLY and CDR2 is FYNNEI. The CDR3, as DNA: TGTGCCAGCAGGGACAGTAAAAGGGGCTATGGCTACACCTTC. This encodes CASRDSKRGYGYTF.

As concerns this clonotype: The conserved final phenylalanine or tryptophan is absent from the CDR3, which likely points to a read error. The chain combines TRBV7-9 with TRBJ2-7; D unclear. Per germline, CDR1 SEHNR and CDR2 FQNEAQ (reference sequence). The CDR3 is 13 amino acids. This CDR3 is CASSHATAYKQYI. As DNA, the CDR3 is TGTGCCAGCAGTCACGCGACTGCCTACAAGCAGTACATC.

Ten or more counts support this clonotype. The rearrangement links TRBV7-9 to TRBJ2-3, with unresolved D. V lost 3 bases to trimming and J lost 4 bases, with 17 bases between them. The CDR3 totals 16 residues. Germline V gene data show CDR1 as SEHNR and CDR2 as FQNEAQ (reference sequence). The CDR3 loop is CASSFGDRVYPDTQYF. The CDR3 DNA reads as TGTGCCAGCAGCTTTGGAGACCGTGTTTACCCAGATACGCAGTATTTT.

This clonotype appeared many times. The chain couples TRBV29-1 to TRBJ1-2, with TRBD1 identical over 8 bases. Germline V gene data show CDR1 as SQVTM and CDR2 as ANQGSEA. V shed 1 base, J shed 8 bases, and the junction held 6 bases outside the gene matches. There are 13 residues in the CDR3. The CDR3 protein is CSVEGQGAPGYTF. The CDR3 DNA sequence: TGCAGCGTTGAAGGTCAGGGGGCGCCCGGCTACACCTTC.

Ten or more counts support this clonotype. This chain links TRBV20-1 with TRBJ2-5; D not resolved. Trimming took off 7 bases at V and 2 bases at J, with 14 bases between the two ends. Looked up from germline, CDR1 is DFQATT and CDR2 is SNEGSKA (reference sequence). The CDR3 is 13 residues long. In DNA form, the CDR3 reads TGCAGTGGGAGAAGGGCAGTACAAGAGACCCAGTACTTC. Encoded protein: CSGRRAVQETQYF.

This clonotype was counted ten times or more. V usage is TRBV27 and J usage is TRBJ1-1; D not resolved. CDR1 and CDR2 (germline): MNHEY, SMNVEV (reference sequence). V shed 6 bases and J shed 4 bases, with 12 bases lying between them. The CDR3 runs 13 residues. This CDR3 reads CASSARPATEAFF. The DNA of the CDR3 is TGTGCCAGCAGCGCCCGACCGGCCACTGAAGCTTTCTTT.

In its sample, this clonotype was seen many times. J is TRBJ1-2 and V is TRBV3-1; a weak D match, TRBD1 (6 bases). Germline lookup yields CDR1 LGHDT and CDR2 YNNKEL (reference sequence). Trimming took 1 base from V and 4 from J, leaving 13 bases between them. CDR3 size: 15 residues. The CDR3 bases are TGTGCCAGCAGCCAAGTAAGAGGACAGACCTATGGCTACACCTTC. Its translation: CASSQVRGQTYGYTF.

Of note for this clonotype: Its ends do not fully match the called genes, so a read error is possible. The chain couples TRBV20-1 to TRBJ2-2; 7 bases are a match to TRBD1. Germline-derived CDR1 and CDR2 are DFQATT and SNEGSKA (reference sequence). The CDR3 contains 16 residues. CDR3 coding DNA: TGCAGTGCTAGAGATCCGGACAGGCTGAACACCTGGGAGCTGTTTTTT. Its protein product is CSARDPDRLNTWELFF.

This clonotype appeared many times. CDR3 residues: CASSVDSASGAYEQYF. In DNA, the CDR3 is TGTGCCAGCAGCGTAGACTCGGCTAGCGGGGCCTACGAGCAGTACTTC. The chain recombines TRBV9 with TRBJ2-7; TRBD2 matches at 9 bases. The CDR3 covers 16 residues. J was trimmed by 2 bases and V by 0 bases; bases with no gene match: 6. CDR1 and CDR2 (germline): SGDLS, YYNGEE. The full variable domain, completed using reference TRBV9 and TRBJ2-7, is DSGVTQTPKHLITATGQRVTLRCSPRSGDLSVYWYQQSLDQGLQFLIQYYNGEERAKGNILERFSAQQFPDLHSELNLSSLELGDSALYFCASSVDSASGAYEQYFGPGTRLTVT.

This clonotype was recorded many times. The rearrangement joins TRBV5-1 to TRBJ1-1; TRBD1 is a possible D gene (6 bases). The CDR3 has 16 residues. In germline, CDR1 is SGHRS, CDR2 YFSETQ. The germline V and J ends were trimmed by 0 bases and 4 bases, with 16 bases remaining between them. DNA for the CDR3: TGCGCCAGCAGCTTGGGTCTTCAGGGGTTCAGCACTGAAGCTTTCTTT. Translation gives CASSLGLQGFSTEAFF.

This clonotype was counted at least ten times. This chain uses TRBV20-1 with TRBJ2-7; tentative D call: TRBD1 (5 bases). The CDR3 totals 14 residues. From germline, CDR1 is DFQATT and CDR2 SNEGSKA (reference sequence). V was trimmed by 6 bases and J by 0 bases, leaving 15 bases between them. CDR3 coding DNA: TGCAGTGCCGACCGCAGGGCTAGCTCCTACGAGCAGTACTTC. Its protein product is CSADRRASSYEQYF.

This clonotype has a handful of counts. The chain joins TRBV7-3 to TRBJ2-2; 8 positions match TRBD2. Germline lookup yields CDR1 SGHTA and CDR2 FQGTGA. The V and J ends lost 4 bases and 6 bases, in that order; junction bases with no gene match: 4. The length of the CDR3 is 14 residues. The CDR3 loop reads CASSSAGGPGELFF. Here the CDR3 DNA reads TGTGCCAGCAGCTCTGCGGGGGGTCCCGGGGAGCTGTTTTTT.

This clonotype was detected ten times or more. This chain links TRBV5-1 with TRBJ1-5, with no clear D. V lost 4 bases and J 5 bases, leaving 16 bases between the germline ends. CDR1 SGHRS and CDR2 YFSETQ come from the germline V gene. The CDR3 covers 15 residues. CDR3 sequence: CASSLDDPLDQPQHF. The CDR3 region has the DNA TGCGCCAGCAGCCTCGACGACCCACTTGATCAGCCCCAGCATTTT.

In this sample, this clonotype turned up many times. CDR3 residues: CASSFRDRDEQYF. CDR3 bases: TGTGCCAGTAGTTTCCGGGACAGGGACGAGCAGTACTTC. The gene calls are TRBV19 and TRBJ2-7; 9 bases fit TRBD1. This CDR3 contains 13 residues. The V segment lost 5 bases and the J segment 5 bases; nucleotides outside the gene matches: 4. The germline CDR1 and CDR2 sequences are LNHDA and SQIVND (reference sequence). Looking up the rest from reference TRBV19 and TRBJ2-7 gives the full variable domain: DGGITQSPKYLFRKEGQNVTLSCEQNLNHDAMYWYRQDPGQGLRLIYYSQIVNDFQKGDIAEGYSVSREKKESFPLTVTSAQKNPTAFYLCASSFRDRDEQYFGPGTRLTVT.

The gene calls are TRBV5-1 and TRBJ2-1; TRBD2 aligns across 9 bases. The CDR3 runs to 16 residues. Trimming cost V 1 base and J 0 bases; bases outside gene matches: 2. Germline V gene data show CDR1 as SGHRS and CDR2 as YFSETQ. In nucleotides, the CDR3 is TGCGCCAGCAGCTTGCAGCGGGGGGTCTCCTACAATGAGCAGTTCTTC. This sequence encodes CASSLQRGVSYNEQFF.

The table lists this clonotype with many counts. The chain recombines TRBV28 with TRBJ2-1, with a possible D match to TRBD1 (7 bases). Germline assignment: CDR1 MDHEN and CDR2 SYDVKM. CDR3 length: 12 residues. Trimming took 11 bases from V and 9 from J, leaving 17 bases between them. The CDR3 nucleotides are TGTGCCGGGTCAGGGGGGCCCCGTGAGCAGTTCTTC. Translated: CAGSGGPREQFF.

This clonotype was seen ten or more times. V is TRBV9 and J is TRBJ2-3; TRBD2 aligns across 9 bases. V dropped 3 bases and J dropped 3; count of bases not matched to a gene: 5. Germline V gene sequence: CDR1 SGDLS, CDR2 YYNGEE. The length of the CDR3 is 15 residues. CDR3 bases: TGTGCCAGCAGCGCCAGGCGGGAGGGGACAGATACGCAGTATTTT. Amino acid sequence: CASSARREGTDTQYF.

This clonotype has ten or more counts. This chain uses TRBV6-2 or TRBV6-3 with TRBJ1-1; D is uncertain. Germline loops: CDR1 MNHEY, CDR2 SVGEGT. Trimming stripped 4 bases from V and 0 bases from J, with 6 bases between. This CDR3 comprises 13 residues. The CDR3 reads CASSSFLNTEAFF. Written as DNA, the CDR3 is TGTGCCAGCAGTTCTTTTTTGAACACTGAAGCTTTCTTT.

The J gene is TRBJ1-1, the V gene TRBV12-3 or TRBV12-4; the D is unclear. The CDR3 extends over 18 amino acids. V lost 3 bases and J 5 bases, leaving 25 bases between the germline ends. CDR3 DNA sequence: TGTGCCAGCAGTTTGGGTATTGGCGGCAGCCCGGAGAGGACTGAAGCTTTCTTT. This gives the protein CASSLGIGGSPERTEAFF.

Ten or more counts support this clonotype. V and J are TRBV20-1 and TRBJ2-3, with 7 bases that match TRBD2. The V gene's germline CDR1 is DFQATT and CDR2 SNEGSKA (reference sequence). V shed 6 bases and J 1 base; nucleotides not matched to a gene: 10. This CDR3 is built from 15 residues. CDR3 DNA: TGCAGTGCGACGCGAAGACTAGCTGGCACAGATACGCAGTATTTT. Translated, it gives CSATRRLAGTDTQYF.

This chain joins TRBV5-6 and TRBJ2-2; D could derive from TRBD1 or TRBD2 (6 bases each). Trimming left V 4 bases short and J 5 bases short, with 15 bases between. CDR1 is SGHDT and CDR2 is YYEEEE in the germline V gene. The CDR3 runs 15 residues. In DNA, the CDR3 is TGTGCCAGCAGCCCCGGGGGCCTCGGGACCGGGGAGCTGTTTTTT. This translates into CASSPGGLGTGELFF.

This clonotype was seen many times. The V call is TRBV5-1, the J call TRBJ2-3; D is ambiguous. Germline CDR1 reads SGHRS; CDR2 reads YFSETQ. The CDR3 has 16 amino acids. V was clipped by 4 bases and J by 0 bases, with 15 bases between them. CDR3 in amino acids: CASSPSGLPSTDTQYF. The CDR3 nucleotides read TGCGCCAGCAGCCCCTCTGGCCTACCTAGCACAGATACGCAGTATTTT. The full variable domain, rest sourced from reference TRBV5-1 and TRBJ2-3, is KAGVTQTPRYLIKTRGQQVTLSCSPISGHRSVSWYQQTPGQGLQFLFEYFSETQRNKGNFPGRFSGRQFSNSRSEMNVSTLELGDSALYLCASSPSGLPSTDTQYFGPGTRLTVL.

This clonotype has a count of ten or more. J is TRBJ1-3 and V is TRBV27; possible D gene TRBD1, 6 bases. There are 16 residues in the CDR3. Trimming took 3 bases from V and 0 from J, leaving 12 bases between them. Germline loops: CDR1 MNHEY, CDR2 SMNVEV (reference sequence). CDR3 DNA sequence: TGTGCCAGCAGTTTGGGGGGACATCGCTCTGGAAACACCATATATTTT. It specifies CASSLGGHRSGNTIYF.

Ten or more counts support this clonotype. V gene TRBV5-1 combines with J gene TRBJ2-2; D gene uncertain. Germline assignment: CDR1 SGHRS and CDR2 YFSETQ. This CDR3 is built from 15 residues. Trimming shortened V by 1 base and J by 0 bases, and 7 bases separated the two germline ends. The CDR3, as DNA: TGCGCCAGCAGCTTGCAACACTCGAACACCGGGGAGCTGTTTTTT. This translates into CASSLQHSNTGELFF.

Only a few counts were recorded for this clonotype. This rearrangement joins TRBV5-1 to TRBJ2-5; TRBD2 matches at 11 bases. The V gene end was trimmed by 3 bases and the J gene end by 6 bases; junction bases not matched to a gene: 13. Germline values: CDR1 SGHRS, CDR2 YFSETQ. The CDR3 runs to 17 residues. The CDR3 DNA follows: TGCGCCAGCAGCTCGGATCCCACTAGCGGGGGCGCAAAGACCCAGTACTTC. Its protein is CASSSDPTSGGAKTQYF.

This clonotype was detected ten times or more. This chain links TRBV20-1 with TRBJ2-3; D unresolved. CDR3 length equals 14 residues. The ends were cut back, 3 bases at V and 5 bases at J, with 15 bases in the middle. Germline V gene lookup returns CDR1 DFQATT and CDR2 SNEGSKA (reference sequence). DNA of the CDR3: TGCAGTGCTAGTGTACAGAGCCCCGGAGATACGCAGTATTTT. Residues: CSASVQSPGDTQYF.

J is TRBJ1-1 and V is TRBV5-1; D is uncertain. The germline CDR1 and CDR2 sequences are SGHRS and YFSETQ. The CDR3 spans 14 residues. The V end lost 2 bases, the J end lost 1 base, and 9 bases lay between the germline ends. The CDR3 sequence is CASSLQTENTEAFF. CDR3 nucleotide sequence: TGCGCCAGCAGCTTACAAACAGAGAACACTGAAGCTTTCTTT.

The V call is TRBV5-1, the J call TRBJ2-1; 9 bases align to TRBD1. Germline assignment: CDR1 SGHRS and CDR2 YFSETQ. The CDR3 extends over 15 amino acids. The trim removed 4 bases at V and 7 bases at J, leaving 9 bases unmatched. CDR3 residues: CASSEQGQGGNEQFF. CDR3 sequence (DNA): TGCGCCAGCAGCGAACAGGGACAGGGAGGGAATGAGCAGTTCTTC.